The present T cell receptor (beta chain) was sequenced within a study of cytomegalovirus exposure and HLA in healthy donors. About the study: Prior work identified 95 million to 120 million unique TCR beta sequences in about 179 million T cells.

In the PCR, 60 Vbeta and 13 Jbeta primers were used. Repertoires were generated with immunoSEQ multiplex PCR, while TCRdb's copy carries only in-frame clones and drops some. The sample includes around 200,000 clones, about 75% of them seen just once. This clone occurred a few times. Its specificity is unknown. The CDR3 covers 13 residues. Germline assignment: CDR1 SGHTA and CDR2 FQGTGA. V lost 5 bases, J lost 6 bases, and 14 bases lay in between. General study results and limits: Some V segments, TRBV6-2 and TRBV6-3 among them, were indistinguishable and were therefore excluded. A missense variant in DCLRE1C was later tied to TCR beta V- and J-gene trimming. Using the classifier, cytomegalovirus status was reportedly diagnosed with high specificity and sensitivity.

The rearrangement joins TRBV7-3 to TRBJ2-7; possible D gene TRBD2, 6 bases. Sequences were obtained from PBMCs. The sequence came from a man younger than 30 in good health and CMV-seronegative. CDR3 nucleotides: TGTGCCAGCAGCCCCACGTGGGGAGGCGAGCAGTACTTC. It codes for CASSPTWGGEQYF.